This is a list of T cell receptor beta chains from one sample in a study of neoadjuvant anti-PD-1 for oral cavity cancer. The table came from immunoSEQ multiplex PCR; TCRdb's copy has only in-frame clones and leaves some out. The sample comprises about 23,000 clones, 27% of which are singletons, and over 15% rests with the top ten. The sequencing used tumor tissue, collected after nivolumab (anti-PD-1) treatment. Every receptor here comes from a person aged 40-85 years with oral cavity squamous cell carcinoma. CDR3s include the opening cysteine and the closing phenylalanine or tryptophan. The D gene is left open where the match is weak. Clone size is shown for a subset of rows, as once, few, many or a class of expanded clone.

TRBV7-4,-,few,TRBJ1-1,CASSIRGPEAFF,TGTGCCAGCAGCATCAGGGGACCTGAAGCTTTCTTT
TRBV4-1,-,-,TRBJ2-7,CASSQAWDGAALGEQYF,TGCGCCAGCAGCCAAGCGTGGGACGGGGCCGCCCTGGGCGAGCAGTACTTC
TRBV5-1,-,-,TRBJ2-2,CASSPQGLTGELFF,TGCGCCAGCAGCCCCCAGGGTCTCACCGGGGAGCTGTTTTTT
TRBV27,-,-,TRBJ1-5,CASSFGAQTPQHF,TGTGCCAGCAGTTTCGGGGCCCAAACGCCCCAGCATTTT
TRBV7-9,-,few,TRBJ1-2,CASSLGGGDNYGYTF,TGTGCCAGCAGCTTGGGAGGGGGAGACAACTATGGCTACACCTTC
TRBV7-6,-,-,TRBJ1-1,CASSWTLGGGMATEAFF,TGTGCCAGCAGCTGGACTCTTGGTGGGGGTATGGCCACTGAAGCTTTCTTT
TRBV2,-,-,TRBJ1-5,CASQHTGQSNQPQHF,TGTGCCAGCCAACACACCGGACAGAGCAATCAGCCCCAGCATTTT
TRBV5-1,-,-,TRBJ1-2,CASSPGEVRGYTF,TGCGCCAGCAGCCCTGGAGAGGTTAGAGGCTACACCTTC
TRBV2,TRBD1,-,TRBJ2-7,CASWGTGGPKQYF,TGTGCCAGTTGGGGGACAGGGGGCCCTAAGCAGTACTTC
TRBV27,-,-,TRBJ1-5,CASSSGTQSNQPQHF,TGTGCCAGCAGTTCCGGGACACAAAGCAATCAGCCCCAGCATTTT
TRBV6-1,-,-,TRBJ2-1,CASSEFWGRNEQFF,TGTGCCAGCAGTGAATTTTGGGGGCGAAATGAGCAGTTCTTC
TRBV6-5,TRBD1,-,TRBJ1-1,CASSYGTGNTEAFF,TGTGCCAGCAGTTACGGGACAGGGAACACTGAAGCTTTCTTT
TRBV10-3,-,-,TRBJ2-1,CAISGQNEQFF,TGTGCCATCAGTGGACAGAATGAGCAGTTCTTC
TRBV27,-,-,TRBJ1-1,CASSFAGGEAFF,TGTGCCAGCAGTTTTGCGGGGGGTGAAGCTTTCTTT
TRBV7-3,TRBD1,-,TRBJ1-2,CASSPGQGAYGYTF,TGTGCCAGCAGCCCCGGACAGGGAGCGTATGGCTACACCTTC
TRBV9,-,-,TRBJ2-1,CASSPRDTSRQFF,TGTGCCAGCAGCCCAAGGGACACCTCTCGGCAGTTCTTC
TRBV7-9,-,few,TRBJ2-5,CASSLAQGRETQYF,TGTGCCAGCAGCTTAGCCCAAGGGAGAGAGACCCAGTACTTC
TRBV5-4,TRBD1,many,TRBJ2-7,CASSLGQGPYEQYF,TGTGCCAGCAGCTTGGGACAGGGCCCCTACGAGCAGTACTTC
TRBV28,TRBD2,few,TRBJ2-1,CASSLAGGLGNEQFF,TGTGCCAGCAGTTTAGCGGGAGGGCTAGGTAATGAGCAGTTCTTC
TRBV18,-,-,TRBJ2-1,CASSPYSANEQFF,TGTGCCAGCTCACCATACTCCGCCAATGAGCAGTTCTTC